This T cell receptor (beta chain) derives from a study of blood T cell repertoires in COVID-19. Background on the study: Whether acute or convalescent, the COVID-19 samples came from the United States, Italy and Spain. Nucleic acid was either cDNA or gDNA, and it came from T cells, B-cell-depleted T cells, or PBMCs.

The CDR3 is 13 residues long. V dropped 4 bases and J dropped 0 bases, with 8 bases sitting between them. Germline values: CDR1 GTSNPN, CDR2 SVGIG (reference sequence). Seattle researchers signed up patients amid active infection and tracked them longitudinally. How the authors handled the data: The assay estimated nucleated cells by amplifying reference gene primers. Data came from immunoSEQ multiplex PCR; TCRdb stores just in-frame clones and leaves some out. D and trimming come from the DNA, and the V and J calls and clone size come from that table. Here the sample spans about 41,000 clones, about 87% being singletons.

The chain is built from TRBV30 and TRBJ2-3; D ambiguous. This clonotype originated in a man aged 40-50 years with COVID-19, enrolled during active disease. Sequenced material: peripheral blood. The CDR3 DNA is TGTGCCTGGACGAAAGCTAGCACAGATACGCAGTATTTT. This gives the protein CAWTKASTDTQYF.